These 13 T cell receptor beta chains came from one sample sequenced in a study of monozygotic twins with cystic fibrosis. Sequenced by immunoSEQ multiplex PCR; TCRdb stores in-frame clones only, minus some. In the table there are over 14,000 clones, approximately 81% of which are singletons. The sample consisted of blood. The origin of the receptors is a boy under 18 with cystic fibrosis.

The chain combines TRBV27 with TRBJ1-6, with no clear D. Germline lookup yields CDR1 MNHEY and CDR2 SMNVEV (reference sequence). There are 17 residues in the CDR3. The V gene lost 0 bases and the J gene lost 3 bases, with 12 bases spanning the gap. As DNA, the CDR3 is TGTGCCAGCAGTTTATCAACCCCGGGTAACTATAATTCACCCCTCCACTTT. It yields the protein CASSLSTPGNYNSPLHF.

This sequence joins TRBV19 and TRBJ2-7; no clear D. This CDR3 comprises 13 residues. The germline CDR1 and CDR2 sequences are LNHDA and SQIVND (reference sequence). Deletions cut 5 bases from V and 2 bases from J, with 10 bases between. CDR3 sequence: CASSRSFAYEQYF. As DNA, the CDR3 is TGTGCCAGTAGTCGCAGTTTCGCCTACGAGCAGTACTTC.

V gene TRBV5-4 combines with J gene TRBJ2-1; D is unresolved. This CDR3 spans 12 amino acids. V shed 4 bases and J shed 9 bases, with 11 bases lying between them. Germline V lookup: CDR1 SGHNT, CDR2 YYREEE (reference sequence). This chain's CDR3 is CASSLVSSEQFF. The CDR3 DNA sequence: TGTGCCAGCAGCCTAGTTTCCTCTGAGCAGTTCTTC.

The CDR3 spells CASSQGWEMIHEQYF. The CDR3 DNA reads TGCGCCAGCAGCCAAGGATGGGAAATGATACACGAGCAGTACTTC. The chain couples TRBV4-1 to TRBJ2-7; D call uncertain. The V gene lost 1 base and the J gene lost 5 bases, with 15 bases spanning the gap. CDR1 and CDR2 from the germline V gene are MGHRA and YSYEKL. The CDR3 consists of 15 residues.

This rearrangement joins TRBV6-5 to TRBJ1-1; 7 bases line up with TRBD1. V lost 3 bases to trimming and J lost 0 bases; unmatched junction nucleotides: 1. The CDR3 length is 14 residues. Germline lookup yields CDR1 MNHEY and CDR2 SVGAGI. The CDR3 protein is CASSYRGLNTEAFF. The CDR3 DNA sequence: TGTGCCAGCAGTTATAGGGGGCTGAACACTGAAGCTTTCTTT.

The chain employs TRBV27 and TRBJ2-1, with unresolved D. Per the germline V gene, CDR1 is MNHEY and CDR2 is SMNVEV (reference sequence). V lost 5 bases to trimming and J lost 12 bases, with 26 bases between them. This CDR3 comprises 16 residues. CDR3 sequence reads: CASSPVYAATPMRQFF. The CDR3 DNA follows: TGTGCCAGCAGTCCGGTTTACGCGGCCACTCCAATGAGGCAGTTCTTC.

This clone appeared a few times. The V and J genes are TRBV14 and TRBJ1-2; 8 nucleotides line up with TRBD1. With 5 bases clipped from V and 8 bases from J, the junction kept 1 base outside the gene matches. The germline V gene has CDR1 SGHDN and CDR2 FVKESK. The CDR3 extends over 11 amino acids. This chain's CDR3 is CASSSGGGYTF. The DNA for the CDR3 is TGTGCCAGCAGCTCAGGGGGCGGCTACACCTTC.

This sequence joins TRBV5-1 and TRBJ1-4; the D gene is possibly TRBD1 (5 bases). With 3 bases removed from V and 8 bases from J, the gap between germline ends came to 11 bases. The length of the CDR3 is 13 residues. Germline V gene lookup returns CDR1 SGHRS and CDR2 YFSETQ. The CDR3 reads CASSSGDHEKLFF. The CDR3 bases are TGCGCCAGCAGCTCGGGGGACCACGAAAAACTGTTTTTT.

The V gene is TRBV4-1, the J gene TRBJ1-5; unclear D gene. The length of the CDR3 is 15 residues. Trimming removed 1 base from V and 7 bases from J, with 14 bases in between. CDR1 and CDR2 from the germline V gene are MGHRA and YSYEKL. CDR3 coding DNA: TGCGCCAGCAGCCAAGGAGGTATCAGGTTCCAGCCCCAGCATTTT. This codes for CASSQGGIRFQPQHF.

The CDR3 loop reads CASSLGLADKNNEQFF. The CDR3 DNA sequence: TGTGCCAGCAGCCTGGGACTAGCCGATAAAAACAATGAGCAGTTCTTC. V gene TRBV7-9 combines with J gene TRBJ2-1; TRBD2 matches at 9 bases. This CDR3 contains 16 residues. The junction had 10 bases not matched to a gene; V was cut back by 5 bases and J by 5 bases. The germline V gene encodes CDR1 SEHNR and CDR2 FQNEAQ (reference sequence). Full variable domain (outside the CDR3, taken from reference TRBV7-9 and TRBJ2-1): DTGVSQNPRHKITKRGQNVTFRCDPISEHNRLYWYRQTLGQGPEFLTYFQNEAQLEKSRLLSDRFSAERPKGSFSTLEIQRTEQGDSAMYLCASSLGLADKNNEQFFGPGTRLTVL.

This chain links TRBV7-6 with TRBJ2-7; 9 bases agree with TRBD1. The CDR3 sequence is 13 residues long. Germline-derived CDR1 and CDR2 are SGHVS and FNYEAQ. V trimming: 4 bases; J trimming: 6 bases; junction bases outside the gene matches: 4. The CDR3 is CASSSTGGPEQYF. In nucleotides, the CDR3 is TGTGCCAGCAGCTCCACAGGGGGCCCCGAGCAGTACTTC.

The V gene is TRBV30, the J gene TRBJ1-1; D is unresolved. The V and J ends lost 2 bases and 0 bases respectively, with 7 bases between them. Germline CDR1 is GTSNPN and CDR2 is SVGIG (reference sequence). This CDR3 has 13 residues. CDR3 nucleotide sequence: TGTGCCTGGAGTCAGTGGGTGAACACTGAAGCTTTCTTT. Amino acids: CAWSQWVNTEAFF.

This clone has a handful of counts. The chain has TRBV19 and TRBJ1-2; D gene unclear. The V and J ends lost 4 bases and 7 bases respectively, with 10 bases between them. The germline V gene encodes CDR1 LNHDA and CDR2 SQIVND (reference sequence). The CDR3 spans 12 residues. CDR3 loop: CASSTPSVGYTF. The CDR3 nucleotides read TGTGCCAGTAGTACCCCCTCCGTTGGCTACACCTTC.